This entry concerns a single T cell receptor (beta chain). Germline CDR1 reads SNHLY; CDR2 reads FYNNEI. This CDR3 contains 14 residues. J gave up 4 bases and V 8 bases, and 6 bases lay outside the gene matches. The sample is drawn from a study of blood T cell repertoires in COVID-19. About the study: The study drew acute and convalescent COVID-19 samples from the United States, Italy and Spain.

Clones were read by immunoSEQ multiplex PCR, and TCRdb kept only the in-frame ones, dropping some. This table holds more than 300,000 clones, about nine tenths found once. The TCR sequence derives from a woman aged 70-85 years with COVID-19, enrolled during active disease. The chain links TRBV2 to TRBJ2-7; 12 bases match TRBD2. The sequencing input was peripheral blood. This CDR3 is CASRKGLAGYEQYF. CDR3 bases: TGTGCCAGCCGGAAAGGACTAGCGGGGTACGAGCAGTACTTC.